The subject of this entry is one T cell receptor (beta chain). The antigen it recognizes is unknown. There are no base qualities to consult, and no much larger clone falls within one base. Interpreted using the paper, the time point label stands for: pretreatment peripheral blood. The cohort included 29 patients with locally advanced or metastatic urothelial carcinoma who were treated at Memorial Sloan Kettering on a trial protocol. Peripheral blood mononuclear cells were collected from each patient pretreatment and during treatment, giving between 1 and 8 total time points per patient. The Qiagen DNeasy Blood extraction kit was used to purify genomic DNA from total PBMCs and tumor samples. PBMCs were collected pretreatment and during treatment and were isolated and stored as previously described. The data belong to a study of PD-L1 blockade in urothelial cancer (dated by TCRdb to the late 2010s). A note on the overall study: Therapy was started at some point between 2014 and 2016 for all patients, and atezolizumab 1,200 mg was administered intravenously every 3 weeks. About 85% of the 29 patients were identified as males with urothelial cancer of bladder origin, and a prior smoking history was reported by 18 of 29 patients. An ECOG performance status of 0 or 1 was recorded for the patients, and 0 to 3 prior chemotherapy regimens had been received by the patients. Blood samples were analyzed at 3 weeks after treatment start (second dose) and at 6 weeks after treatment start. A median of about 150,000 T cells and approximately 86,000 unique TCRs was obtained from blood samples, and a median clonality of around 0.072 was observed. The study was an exploratory multi-omic analysis of somatic, immune and clinical correlates of response to PD-L1 blockade with atezolizumab in urothelial cancer. Pretreatment tumor samples and matched peripheral blood, collected serially before and after atezolizumab treatment, underwent TCR sequencing. Durable clinical benefit was defined as a progression-free survival longer than 6 months, and TCR features were additionally tested against progression-free survival and overall survival. Whole exome sequencing and RNA sequencing of pretreatment tumors were performed alongside TCR sequencing in the same patients. Nine patients reached durable clinical benefit, while about 20 patients did not. Pretreatment blood TCR-seq was available for about 30 patients, at least one posttreatment blood collection was obtained for 25 or so patients, and tumor TCR-seq was available for 25 or so patients. The full study reports these points: Patients with durable benefit showed greater expansion of tumor-associated TCR clones in peripheral blood 3 weeks after starting treatment (n = 22, p = 0.022). A pretreatment peripheral blood TCR clonality below the median was linked to improved progression-free and overall survival. Because the sample size was small (n ≈ 29) and many of the analyses were exploratory, the results are meant to be hypothesis-generating.

The CDR3 sequence holds 16 residues, the cysteine and phenylalanine included. The kept DNA is CDR3 alone, 48 bases in frame from the first base. The junction shows trimming of 1 base on V and 6 bases on J, and the gene matches do not reach 6 bases of it. CDR1 and CDR2, looked up from the germline V gene (reference sequence), are LNHDA and SQIVND. Synthetic TCR analog templates were spiked into each PCR to estimate absolute template abundance from read counts. Using the immunoSEQ assay, TCRbeta CDR3 regions were amplified from genomic DNA with bias-controlled V and J gene primers. Sequencing of rearranged TCRbeta segments was performed at approximately 20X coverage. Per the authors' processing: Clustering was used to correct sequencing errors, and CDR3s were annotated against IMGT to assign V, D and J genes. Out-of-frame and stop-codon sequences were excluded, and only productive TCRbeta rearrangements were used in downstream analyses. To compute clonality, Shannon entropy was normalized by the log of the number of unique productive sequences and then subtracted from one. Clones differing between time points or between blood and tumor were identified by Fisher's exact test with Benjamini-Hochberg correction at adjusted p below 0.01. TCRdb provides this immuneACCESS table in a form limited to in-frame rearrangements. Some clones are lacking; in checked studies, under half of them reflect an unresolved V gene, and why the rest are absent is not known. The D gene and trimming were derived from the DNA, and the V and J assignments and clone size from that table. Here the sample has 50,000 to 65,000 clones; around 81% occur a single time. The ten largest clonotypes hold 2.5% to 4% of the sample.

Rearrangement joined TRBV19 to TRBJ2-7, with TRBD2 matching 13 junction bases. The clonotype was recovered from a man between 65 and 85 years old with urothelial cancer. The starting material was PBMCs, obtained around atezolizumab (anti-PD-L1) treatment. The CDR3 loop reads CASSIGRTSGRSEQYF. The nucleotide sequence is TGTGCCAGTAGTATAGGACGGACTAGCGGGAGATCCGAGCAGTACTTC.